Sequencing of this T cell receptor beta chain was carried out in a study of vaccination effects on CD4 cells after COVID-19. Study conclusions and caveats: Marked contraction was observed in infection-induced and vaccine-induced clones late after vaccination. In vaccinees who were healthy, merely 1 out of 255 vaccine-induced clones cross-reacted with common cold coronaviruses.

The repertoire was sequenced with immunoSEQ multiplex PCR; TCRdb's copy has only in-frame clones and lacks some. Among tens of thousands of clones listed, more than 60% were seen once. Antigen-specific CD4+ T cells were first expanded with viral peptide pools by the ViraFEST assay and only then sequenced. Having been cultured for roughly 10 days, the cells underwent CD4+ T cell isolation. Negative nucleocapsid antibody tests before and after vaccination confirmed no previous SARS-CoV-2 infection. Around 2 million PBMC were placed in each well, which was supplemented with approximately 9.2 IU/ml IL-2 and around 10 ug/ml peptides. Half the medium was replaced with IL-2 medium on days 3 and 7. A remark on this clone: The antigen remains unidentified.

The CDR3 is made up of 14 amino acids. Per the germline V gene, CDR1 is SGHRS and CDR2 is YFSETQ. The V gene lost 4 bases and the J gene lost 3 bases, with 13 bases spanning the gap. The sequence derives from a human donor who received a COVID-19 vaccine. The sample in question was CD4+ T cells from PBMCs cultured with HCoV-OC43 spike peptides, obtained before COVID-19 vaccination. The subset here: HCoV-OC43 spike overlapping peptide pool stimulation. The J gene is TRBJ1-1, the V gene TRBV5-1, with TRBD1 as a possible D gene (5 bases). This chain's CDR3 is CASSRRQGDTEAFF. DNA for the CDR3: TGCGCCAGCAGCCGGAGGCAGGGAGACACTGAAGCTTTCTTT.